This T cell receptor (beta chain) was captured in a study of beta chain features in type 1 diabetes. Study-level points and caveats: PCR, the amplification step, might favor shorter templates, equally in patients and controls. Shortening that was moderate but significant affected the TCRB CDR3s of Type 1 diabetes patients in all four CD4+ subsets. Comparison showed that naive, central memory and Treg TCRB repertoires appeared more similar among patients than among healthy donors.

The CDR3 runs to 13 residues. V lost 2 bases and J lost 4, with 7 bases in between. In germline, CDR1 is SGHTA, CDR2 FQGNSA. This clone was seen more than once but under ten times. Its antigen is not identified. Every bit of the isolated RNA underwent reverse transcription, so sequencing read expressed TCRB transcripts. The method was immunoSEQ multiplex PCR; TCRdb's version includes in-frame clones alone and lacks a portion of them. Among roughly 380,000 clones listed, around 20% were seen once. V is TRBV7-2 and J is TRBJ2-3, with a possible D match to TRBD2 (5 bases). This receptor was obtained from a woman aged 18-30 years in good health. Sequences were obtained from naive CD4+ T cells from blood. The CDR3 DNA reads TGTGCCAGCAGCTTACAGGAGGCAGATACGCAGTATTTT. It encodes CASSLQEADTQYF.